This T cell receptor (beta chain) was identified in a study of radiotherapy plus CTLA-4 blockade in lung cancer. Sequencing used immunoSEQ multiplex PCR; TCRdb keeps in-frame clones, though not all of them. The sample contains tens of thousands of clones, around 81% of which appear only once. The germline V and J ends were trimmed by 2 bases and 5 bases, with 9 bases remaining between them. Germline V gene sequence: CDR1 SGHTS, CDR2 YDEGEE. The length of the CDR3 is 13 residues. Sequences were derived from peripheral blood, sampled from a patient treated with radiotherapy plus ipilimumab. This clonotype was obtained from a human donor with non-small cell lung cancer who had a partial response to radiotherapy plus ipilimumab. Some clones in this sample may be carry-over from other donors' samples. The rearrangement joins TRBV5-8 to TRBJ2-3; TRBD2 might be the D (6 bases). Here the CDR3 reads CASSLPGRDTQYF. CDR3 bases: TGTGCCAGCAGCTTACCCGGGAGAGATACGCAGTATTTT.